These 26 T cell receptor beta chains were all obtained from the same sample, sequenced in a study of Graves' ophthalmopathy and Graves' hyperthyroidism. RNA served as the template for amplifying TCR beta CDR3 regions. An opening RT-PCR round employed HTBI primers and preceded a second-round multiplex PCR. In TCRdb, the multiplex PCR reads were re-called with MiXCR into one record per CDR3 protein. The table records about 23,000 distinct CDR3 sequences, about half of them present only once. Sequencing was carried out using peripheral blood. The receptors come from an adult woman with stable Graves' hyperthyroidism.

In the case of this clonotype: One end of the junction does not line up with germline, which may come from a read error. This CDR3 is CSAPRASAGGRGGGNVLTF. CDR3 bases: TGCAGTGCCCCAAGGGCCTCAGCGGGAGGCCGAGGGGGGGGCAACGTCCTGACTTTC. The V gene is TRBV20-1, the J gene TRBJ2-6; 9 bases match TRBD2. This CDR3 region has 19 residues. Germline values: CDR1 DFQATT, CDR2 SNEGSKA (reference sequence).

Sample share makes this clonotype medium-sized. The CDR3 end shows no conserved phenylalanine or tryptophan, and so a read error is likely. The limits of the CDR3 on the DNA are not certain, so only TCRdb's listed CDR3 is given. J is TRBJ1-2 and V is TRBV20-1; TRBD1 was called by the table and not checked on the DNA. The CDR3 has 9 amino acids, counting both end residues. Germline V gene data show CDR1 as DFQATT and CDR2 as SNEGSKA (reference sequence). CDR3 loop: CSAPGTGPL.

This clonotype occurred many times. The rearrangement links TRBV5-8 to TRBJ1-5; tentative D call: TRBD1 (5 bases). Trimming shortened V by 0 bases and J by 0 bases, and 10 bases separated the two germline ends. Germline V gene data show CDR1 as SGHTS and CDR2 as YDEGEE. The CDR3 runs 16 residues. CDR3 protein: CASSLGGRGSNQPQHF. CDR3 nucleotide sequence: TGTGCCAGCAGCTTGGGGGGACGGGGTAGCAATCAGCCCCAGCATTTT.

In its sample, this clonotype ranks as medium-sized. The chain carries TRBV19 and TRBJ1-5; 8 positions match TRBD1. V lost 7 bases to trimming and J lost 7 bases; unmatched junction nucleotides: 6. Germline V CDR1 and CDR2: LNHDA, SQIVND (reference sequence). The CDR3 is 13 amino acids. This CDR3 reads CASTGQGGQPQHF. CDR3 DNA: TGTGCCAGTACCGGACAGGGCGGGCAGCCCCAGCATTTT. The entire variable domain, with the rest obtained from reference TRBV19 and TRBJ1-5, is as follows: DGGITQSPKYLFRKEGQNVTLSCEQNLNHDAMYWYRQDPGQGLRLIYYSQIVNDFQKGDIAEGYSVSREKKESFPLTVTSAQKNPTAFYLCASTGQGGQPQHFGDGTRLSIL.

This clonotype came up many times. A much bigger clone sits one base away, suggesting this may be a read error. The CDR3 does not close with the conserved phenylalanine or tryptophan, likely indicating a read error. This rearrangement joins TRBV20-1 to TRBJ1-6; perhaps TRBD1 as D (5 bases). The CDR3 sequence is 14 residues long. Trimming took off 7 bases at V and 5 bases at J, with 15 bases between the two ends. CDR1 is DFQATT, CDR2 SNEGSKA, per germline (reference sequence). The CDR3: CSGLLWGDNSPLHL. The CDR3 DNA is TGCAGTGGCCTACTGTGGGGGGATAATTCACCCCTCCACCTT.

This clonotype was found many times. The chain combines TRBV30 with TRBJ2-7; no definite D call. Trimming removed 8 bases from V and 2 bases from J, with 7 bases in between. Germline-derived CDR1 and CDR2 are GTSNPN and SVGIG (reference sequence). The length of the CDR3 is 10 residues. DNA of the CDR3: TGTGCCGCCCAGACCTACGAGCAGTACTTC. Translating it yields CAAQTYEQYF.

Comment on this clonotype: Since a much larger clone is just one base distant, this may be a read error. The V call is TRBV27, the J call TRBJ2-5; possibly TRBD1 for D (6 bases). Between the trimmed V and J ends, which lost 4 bases and 10 bases, there was a span of 19 bases. Germline V CDR1 and CDR2: MNHEY, SMNVEV (reference sequence). This CDR3 has 14 residues. The CDR3 here is CASSSTGLDKIQYF. CDR3 coding DNA: TGTGCCAGCAGTTCTACAGGGTTGGACAAGATCCAGTACTTC.

This clonotype rates as medium-sized. This sequence joins TRBV6-5 and TRBJ2-7; TRBD1 aligns across 9 bases. The trim removed 5 bases at V and 4 bases at J, leaving 3 bases unmatched. The CDR3 sequence is 13 residues long. From germline, CDR1 is MNHEY and CDR2 SVGAGI. The CDR3 DNA follows: TGTGCCAGCAGTCGGGACAGGGTTTACGAGCAGTACTTC. Residues: CASSRDRVYEQYF.

V gene TRBV2 combines with J gene TRBJ2-7; 13 nucleotides align to TRBD2. The CDR3 is 20 residues long. From germline, CDR1 is SNHLY and CDR2 FYNNEI. Unmatched junction bases numbered 22, after V lost 4 bases and J lost 7 bases. CDR3 nucleotides: TGTGCCAGCAGTGTAGCTACAGAAAGTAGGACTAGCGGGGGTGGAGAAGAGCAGTACTTC. It specifies CASSVATESRTSGGGEEQYF.

This clonotype was counted a single time. The rearrangement uses TRBV7-2 and TRBJ2-5; D gene unclear. Germline V gives CDR1 SGHTA, CDR2 FQGNSA. V gave up 1 base and J gave up 3 bases, with 9 bases separating them. This CDR3 spans 14 amino acids. CDR3 sequence: CASSLGGTEETQYF. The CDR3 DNA follows: TGTGCCAGCAGCTTAGGAGGCACTGAAGAGACCCAGTACTTC.

This chain connects TRBV20-1 to TRBJ2-7; tentatively, D is TRBD1 (6 bases). V lost 2 bases and J 4 bases, leaving 15 bases between the germline ends. Per the germline V gene, CDR1 is DFQATT and CDR2 is SNEGSKA (reference sequence). The CDR3 runs to 14 residues. Here the CDR3 reads CSARSQGTRYEQYF. CDR3 bases: TGCAGTGCTAGAAGCCAGGGGACAAGATACGAGCAGTACTTC.

The rearrangement joins TRBV10-1 to TRBJ2-3; D might be TRBD1 or TRBD2, each matching 5 bases. This CDR3 spans 15 amino acids. With 2 bases removed from V and 2 bases from J, the gap between germline ends came to 11 bases. CDR1 is WNHNN, CDR2 SYGVQD, per germline (reference sequence). The CDR3 DNA reads as TGCGCCAGCAGTGAGCCCGGGACGGTCACAGATACGCAGTATTTT. The encoded protein is CASSEPGTVTDTQYF.

This clonotype was seen only once. The chain employs TRBV5-6 and TRBJ1-5, with TRBD1 matching 8 bases. This CDR3 has 16 amino acids. Germline V gene lookup returns CDR1 SGHDT and CDR2 YYEEEE. V gave up 4 bases and J gave up 6 bases; unmatched junction bases: 12. The CDR3 is CASSIFGQGVRQPQHF. The CDR3 DNA reads as TGTGCCAGCAGCATTTTTGGACAGGGTGTGCGTCAGCCCCAGCATTTT.

The chain links TRBV2 to TRBJ2-5; 8 nucleotides agree with TRBD2. This CDR3 is built from 13 residues. After removal of 7 bases from V and 5 bases from J, the junction contained 6 bases not matched to a gene. CDR1 is SNHLY and CDR2 is FYNNEI in the germline V gene. The CDR3 DNA is TGTGCCAGCAAGGGGACTAGTGTGGAGACCCAGTACTTC. This encodes CASKGTSVETQYF.

There are many counts of this clonotype. The V and J genes are TRBV5-1 and TRBJ1-3; D not certain. This CDR3 spans 16 amino acids. The germline V gene encodes CDR1 SGHRS and CDR2 YFSETQ. V lost 0 bases and J lost 0, with 10 bases in between. DNA for the CDR3: TGCGCCAGCAGCTTGGCGCCCAGCCTCTCTGGAAACACCATATATTTT. Protein: CASSLAPSLSGNTIYF.

The chain couples TRBV2 to TRBJ2-1; no clear D gene. CDR3 length: 11 amino acids. V was shortened by 8 bases and J by 4 bases, with 6 bases between the two germline ends. Germline V gene sequence: CDR1 SNHLY, CDR2 FYNNEI. Written as DNA, the CDR3 is TGTGCCAGCCTACCATACAATGAGCAGTTCTTC. Its protein product is CASLPYNEQFF.

This clonotype showed up just a few times. The chain carries TRBV19 and TRBJ1-6; TRBD1 agrees at 9 bases. From germline, CDR1 is LNHDA and CDR2 SQIVND (reference sequence). V shed 4 bases, J shed 7 bases, and the junction held 2 bases outside the gene matches. CDR3 length equals 14 residues. CDR3 amino acids: CASSRTGENSPLHF. The CDR3 DNA reads TGTGCCAGTAGTAGGACAGGGGAAAATTCACCCCTCCACTTT.

This clonotype was seen many times. This sequence joins TRBV5-1 and TRBJ2-3; maybe TRBD2 (5 bases). V was cut by 3 bases and J by 2 bases, with 10 bases left in between. Germline V gene data show CDR1 as SGHRS and CDR2 as YFSETQ. The CDR3 consists of 14 residues. The CDR3 spells CASSWERSTDTQYF. CDR3 nucleotide sequence: TGCGCCAGCAGCTGGGAGCGGTCCACAGATACGCAGTATTTT.

Points on this clonotype: At one boundary the junction diverges from the germline segment, which might be a read error. The chain combines TRBV25-1 with TRBJ1-1; no clear D. The CDR3 runs to 12 residues. CDR1 is MGHDK, CDR2 SYGVNS, per germline. The CDR3 spells CAGSESGPRFFF. As DNA, the CDR3 is TGTGCCGGCAGTGAATCAGGCCCCCGGTTTTTCTTT.

The rearrangement joins TRBV20-1 to TRBJ2-1, with TRBD2 matching over 8 bases. The germline V gene has CDR1 DFQATT and CDR2 SNEGSKA (reference sequence). This CDR3 is built from 16 residues. With 3 bases clipped from V and 5 bases from J, the junction kept 12 bases outside the gene matches. The CDR3 is CSARELAGLANNEQFF. CDR3 DNA sequence: TGCAGTGCTAGGGAGTTAGCGGGACTCGCTAACAATGAGCAGTTCTTC.

In this sample, this clonotype turned up once. V gene TRBV2 combines with J gene TRBJ2-1; no definite D call. Germline loops: CDR1 SNHLY, CDR2 FYNNEI. The CDR3 contains 15 residues. V dropped 3 bases and J dropped 0 bases, with 9 bases sitting between them. The DNA for the CDR3 is TGTGCCAGCAGTGAGTTCCCTCTCTCCTACAATGAGCAGTTCTTC. Protein sequence: CASSEFPLSYNEQFF.

This clonotype has at least ten counts. The rearrangement links TRBV7-9 to TRBJ1-5; 12 bases are shared with TRBD1. With V trimmed by 4 bases and J by 7 bases, 8 bases remained unmatched. Germline V lookup: CDR1 SEHNR, CDR2 FQNEAQ (reference sequence). CDR3 length equals 16 residues. In DNA, the CDR3 is TGTGCCAGCAGCTCCCCGGGACAGGGGGCTGGGCAGCCCCAGCATTTT. Translation: CASSSPGQGAGQPQHF.

The chain couples TRBV10-3 to TRBJ2-1, with D tentatively TRBD1 or TRBD2 (5 bases each). This CDR3 region has 16 residues. The germline V gene has CDR1 ENHRY and CDR2 SYGVKD. V lost 4 bases and J 2 bases, leaving 15 bases between the germline ends. CDR3 sequence reads: CAISGGALTPYNEQFF. The CDR3, as DNA: TGTGCCATCAGTGGAGGGGCCCTGACCCCCTACAATGAGCAGTTCTTC.

Ten or more counts support this clonotype. A much larger clone lies one base from this, so it may be a read error. This rearrangement joins TRBV5-8 to TRBJ1-5; D is possibly TRBD1 (5 bases). CDR3 length equals 16 residues. Germline V gene sequence: CDR1 SGHTS, CDR2 YDEGEE. Trimming took off 4 bases at V and 5 bases at J, with 19 bases between the two ends. For the CDR3, the DNA is TGTGCCAGCAGCCAACGTTGGGCGGGGGACGATCAGCCCCAGCATTTT. This gives the protein CASSQRWAGDDQPQHF. Full variable domain (rest looked up from reference TRBV5-8 and TRBJ1-5): EAGVTQSPTHLIKTRGQQATLRCSPISGHTSVYWYQQALGLGLQFLLWYDEGEERNRGNFPPRFSGRQFPNYSSELNVNALELEDSALYLCASSQRWAGDDQPQHFGDGTRLSIL.

This clonotype rates as medium-sized (0.01 to 0.1%). As DNA, the CDR3 is TGTGCCAGCGGCCGTGCAACTAATGAAAAACTGTTTTTT. As protein: CASGRATNEKLFF. This rearrangement joins TRBV7-2 to TRBJ1-4, with D uncertain. The CDR3 is made up of 13 amino acids. Looked up from germline, CDR1 is SGHTA and CDR2 is FQGNSA. Trimming removed 8 bases at V and 0 bases at J, with 7 bases between. Based on the CDR3 plus reference TRBV7-2 and TRBJ1-4, the full variable domain is GAGVSQSPSNKVTEKGKDVELRCDPISGHTALYWYRQSLGQGLEFLIYFQGNSAPDKSGLPSDRFSAERTGGSVSTLTIQRTQQEDSAVYLCASGRATNEKLFFGSGTQLSVL.

Comment on this clonotype: This may be a read error, as it is one base from a much larger clone. The gene calls are TRBV7-3 and TRBJ1-3; D is ambiguous. The CDR3 is made up of 15 amino acids. From germline, CDR1 is SGHTA and CDR2 FQGTGA. CDR3: CASSQASASGNTIYF. Written as DNA, the CDR3 is TGCGCCAGCAGCCAAGCCAGTGCCTCTGGAAACACCATATATTTT.